These 5 T cell receptor beta chains were all obtained from the same sample, sequenced in a study of blood T cell repertoires in COVID-19. Repertoires were generated with immunoSEQ multiplex PCR, while TCRdb's copy carries only in-frame clones and drops some. The data show under 300,000 clones, around nine tenths seen once. Sequencing was performed on peripheral blood. These receptors originate from a woman between 70 and 85 years old with active or convalescent COVID-19.

V is TRBV2 and J is TRBJ2-1; 8 positions match TRBD2. The CDR3 sequence is 16 residues long. The germline V gene encodes CDR1 SNHLY and CDR2 FYNNEI. V shed 4 bases, J shed 8 bases, and the junction held 13 bases outside the gene matches. The CDR3 here is CASSGSGVQNRDEQFF. The CDR3 DNA follows: TGTGCCAGCAGTGGTAGCGGGGTACAAAATAGGGATGAGCAGTTCTTC.

This chain links TRBV5-6 with TRBJ1-4; 7 bases fit TRBD1. V lost 2 bases to trimming and J lost 8 bases; unmatched junction nucleotides: 15. Germline CDR1 SGHDT, CDR2 YYEEEE. The CDR3 is 17 amino acids. CDR3 in amino acids: CASSLSGGQVVREKLFF. In nucleotides, the CDR3 is TGTGCCAGCAGCTTAAGTGGCGGACAGGTCGTTCGGGAAAAACTGTTTTTT. Together with reference TRBV5-6 and TRBJ1-4, the CDR3 gives the full variable domain: DAGVTQSPTHLIKTRGQQVTLRCSPKSGHDTVSWYQQALGQGPQFIFQYYEEEERQRGNFPDRFSGHQFPNYSSELNVNALLLGDSALYLCASSLSGGQVVREKLFFGSGTQLSVL.

This chain connects TRBV6-5 to TRBJ2-3; D remains unclear. The CDR3 contains 14 residues. The germline V gene encodes CDR1 MNHEY and CDR2 SVGAGI. With 4 bases removed from V and 4 bases from J, the gap between germline ends came to 12 bases. The CDR3 nucleotides read TGTGCCAGCAGTTTCGTTGCGAGCGCAGATACGCAGTATTTT. Amino acid sequence: CASSFVASADTQYF.

The chain uses TRBV24-1 and TRBJ2-5, with 11 nucleotides matching TRBD1. From germline, CDR1 is KGHDR and CDR2 SFDVKD. The CDR3 sequence is 16 residues long. The V gene end was trimmed by 4 bases and the J gene end by 6 bases; junction bases not matched to a gene: 9. The CDR3 region has the DNA TGTGCCACCAGTGACGGGGGACAGGGGGTTGGGAAGACCCAGTACTTC. This sequence encodes CATSDGGQGVGKTQYF.

The rearrangement uses TRBV19 and TRBJ1-3; D not certain. The germline V gene has CDR1 LNHDA and CDR2 SQIVND (reference sequence). The V gene lost 10 bases and the J gene lost 0 bases, with 13 bases spanning the gap. The CDR3 is 14 residues long. CDR3 amino acids: CATYPGSSGNTIYF. The DNA of the CDR3 is TGTGCCACTTACCCGGGGAGCTCTGGAAACACCATATATTTT. Using reference TRBV19 and TRBJ1-3 for the parts outside the CDR3, the full variable domain is DGGITQSPKYLFRKEGQNVTLSCEQNLNHDAMYWYRQDPGQGLRLIYYSQIVNDFQKGDIAEGYSVSREKKESFPLTVTSAQKNPTAFYLCATYPGSSGNTIYFGEGSWLTVV.